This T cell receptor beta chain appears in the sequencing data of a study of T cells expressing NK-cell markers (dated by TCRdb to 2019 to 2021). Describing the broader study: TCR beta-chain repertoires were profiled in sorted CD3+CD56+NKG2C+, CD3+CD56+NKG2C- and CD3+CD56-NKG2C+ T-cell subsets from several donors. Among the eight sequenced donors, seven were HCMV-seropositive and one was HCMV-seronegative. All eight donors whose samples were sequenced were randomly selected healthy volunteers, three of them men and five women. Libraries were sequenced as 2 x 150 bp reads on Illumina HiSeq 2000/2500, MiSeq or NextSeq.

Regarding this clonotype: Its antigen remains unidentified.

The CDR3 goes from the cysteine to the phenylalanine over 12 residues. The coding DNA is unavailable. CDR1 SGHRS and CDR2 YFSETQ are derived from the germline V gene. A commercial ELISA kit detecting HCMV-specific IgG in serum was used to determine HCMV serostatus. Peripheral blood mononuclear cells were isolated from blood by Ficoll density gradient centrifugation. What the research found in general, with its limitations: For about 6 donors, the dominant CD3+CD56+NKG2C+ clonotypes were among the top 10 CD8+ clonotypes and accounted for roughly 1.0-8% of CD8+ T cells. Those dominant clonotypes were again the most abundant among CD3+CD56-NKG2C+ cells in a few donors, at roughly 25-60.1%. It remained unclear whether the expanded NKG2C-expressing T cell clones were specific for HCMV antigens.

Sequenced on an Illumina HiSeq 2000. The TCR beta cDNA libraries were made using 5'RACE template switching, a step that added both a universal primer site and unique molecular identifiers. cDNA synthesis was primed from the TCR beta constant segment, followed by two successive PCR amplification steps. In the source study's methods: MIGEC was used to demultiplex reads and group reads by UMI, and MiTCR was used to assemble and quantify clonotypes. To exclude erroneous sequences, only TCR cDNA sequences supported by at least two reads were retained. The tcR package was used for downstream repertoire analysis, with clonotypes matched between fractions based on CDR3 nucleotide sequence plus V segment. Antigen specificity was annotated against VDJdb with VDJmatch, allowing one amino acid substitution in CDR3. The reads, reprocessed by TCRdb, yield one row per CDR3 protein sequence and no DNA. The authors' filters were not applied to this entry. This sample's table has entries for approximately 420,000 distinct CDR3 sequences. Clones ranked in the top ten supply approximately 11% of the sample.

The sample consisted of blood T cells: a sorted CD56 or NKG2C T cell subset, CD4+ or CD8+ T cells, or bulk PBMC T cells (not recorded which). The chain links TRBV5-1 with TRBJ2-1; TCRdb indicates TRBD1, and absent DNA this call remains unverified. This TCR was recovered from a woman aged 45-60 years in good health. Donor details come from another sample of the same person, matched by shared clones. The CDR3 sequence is CASSVDSNEQFF.